This T cell receptor (beta chain) was documented in a study of blood T cells in healthy people across ages. Regarding the study as a whole: Investigators viewed diversity estimates from one million T cells as underestimates, the study reported.

The CDR3 sequence is 15 residues long. V lost 4 bases and J lost 3, with 14 bases in between. This clonotype was counted only a few times. Its matching antigen is unknown. For the second PCR, which ran for roughly 7 to 11 cycles, a sample-barcoded 5' primer and a J-beta primer mix were used. TCRdb re-called the 5' RACE reads with MiXCR, one entry per CDR3 protein. This repertoire shows 1.5 million to 1.9 million distinct CDR3 sequences, less than 45% found once; its top ten account for about 4.1%. The sequencing sample was made of blood. The sequence derives from a woman aged 18 to 35 in good health. V gene TRBV12-3 or TRBV12-4 combines with J gene TRBJ2-3, with D possibly matching TRBD1 (6 bases). CDR3 in amino acids: CASSWGTLGTDTQYF. CDR3 DNA sequence: TGTGCCAGCAGTTGGGGGACATTAGGGACAGATACGCAGTATTTT.